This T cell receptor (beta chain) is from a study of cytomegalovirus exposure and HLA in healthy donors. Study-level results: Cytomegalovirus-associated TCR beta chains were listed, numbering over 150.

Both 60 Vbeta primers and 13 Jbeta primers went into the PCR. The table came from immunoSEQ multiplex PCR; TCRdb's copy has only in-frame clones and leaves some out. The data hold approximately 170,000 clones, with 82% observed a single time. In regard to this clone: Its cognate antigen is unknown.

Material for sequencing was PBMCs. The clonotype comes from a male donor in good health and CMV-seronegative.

The chain's CDR3 is CASSFRDRGYNEQFF. CDR3 DNA sequence: TGTGCCAGCAGTTTCCGGGACAGGGGCTACAATGAGCAGTTCTTC. The chain links TRBV28 to TRBJ2-1; 10 nucleotides align to TRBD1. Germline CDR1 reads MDHEN; CDR2 reads SYDVKM. The CDR3 consists of 15 residues. The trim removed 3 bases at V and 3 bases at J, leaving 2 bases unmatched.